Listed here are 3 T cell receptor beta chains from one sample, sequenced in a study of diagnostic markers for celiac disease. Following a re-call of the reads, TCRdb has one entry per CDR3 protein and lacks DNA. The sample has under 4,000 distinct CDR3 sequences. Sequenced input: either unsorted cells or a sorted T cell fraction (not recorded which). These receptors all come from a human donor. This table probably holds off-target reads from a library built for another chain.

Judged by frequency, this clonotype is medium-sized. The CDR3 sequence: CAISGVAGDNEKLFF. The V gene is TRBV10-3, the J gene TRBJ1-4. The CDR3 covers 15 residues. The germline V gene encodes CDR1 ENHRY and CDR2 SYGVKD.

The chain has TRBV30 and TRBJ1-6; TCRdb calls TRBD1, which cannot be checked without DNA. The CDR3 is made up of 13 amino acids. Germline V gene data show CDR1 as GTSNPN and CDR2 as SVGIG (reference sequence). CDR3 protein: CAYTGQNNSPLHF.

This chain links TRBV5-4 with TRBJ1-2. The CDR3 length is 12 residues. Germline CDR1 reads SGHNT; CDR2 reads YYREEE (reference sequence). This CDR3 is CASSGGHYGYTF.